Presented here are 18 T cell receptor beta chains from one specimen sequenced in a study of OX40 agonist ivuxolimab in advanced cancers. Produced via immunoSEQ multiplex PCR; TCRdb's table is partial and in-frame only. The sample shows 25,000 to 40,000 clones, roughly 82% of them seen only once. Sequencing used CD4+ or CD8+ T cells sorted from blood, obtained in a trial of the OX40 agonist ivuxolimab. Every receptor here comes from an adult with an advanced solid tumor such as melanoma, head and neck, liver or kidney cancer.

This clone was picked up one time. This chain uses TRBV19 with TRBJ2-2; 13 bases fit TRBD2. CDR3 size: 17 residues. Trimming removed 6 bases from V and 4 bases from J; junction bases left unmatched: 8. Looked up from germline, CDR1 is LNHDA and CDR2 is SQIVND (reference sequence). CDR3: CASRRTSGGVSTGELFF. The CDR3 nucleotides are TGTGCCAGTAGGCGCACTAGCGGGGGGGTGAGCACCGGGGAGCTGTTTTTT. Based on the CDR3 plus reference TRBV19 and TRBJ2-2, the full variable domain is DGGITQSPKYLFRKEGQNVTLSCEQNLNHDAMYWYRQDPGQGLRLIYYSQIVNDFQKGDIAEGYSVSREKKESFPLTVTSAQKNPTAFYLCASRRTSGGVSTGELFFGEGSRLTVL.

By sample share, this clone is medium-sized. J is TRBJ1-1 and V is TRBV27; D not certain. Trimming stripped 5 bases from V and 0 bases from J, with 7 bases between. There are 13 residues in the CDR3. CDR1 is MNHEY and CDR2 is SMNVEV in the germline V gene (reference sequence). In DNA, the CDR3 is TGTGCCAGCAGTCCACGGCTGAACACTGAAGCTTTCTTT. Translation: CASSPRLNTEAFF.

V gene TRBV5-1 combines with J gene TRBJ2-5; TRBD1 is a possible D gene (7 bases). V gave up 5 bases and J gave up 5 bases, with 10 bases separating them. Germline V gene sequence: CDR1 SGHRS, CDR2 YFSETQ. The CDR3 is 12 amino acids. Written as DNA, the CDR3 is TGCGCCAGCAGACCAGGGGGGGAGACCCAGTACTTC. Translated, it gives CASRPGGETQYF. The entire variable domain, with the rest obtained from reference TRBV5-1 and TRBJ2-5, is as follows: KAGVTQTPRYLIKTRGQQVTLSCSPISGHRSVSWYQQTPGQGLQFLFEYFSETQRNKGNFPGRFSGRQFSNSRSEMNVSTLELGDSALYLCASRPGGETQYFGPGTRLLVL.

The J gene is TRBJ1-6, the V gene TRBV5-6, with TRBD1 identical over 10 bases. V dropped 3 bases and J dropped 11; count of bases not matched to a gene: 2. Germline V gene data show CDR1 as SGHDT and CDR2 as YYEEEE. This CDR3 has 13 residues. The CDR3 region is CASSSGQGTPLHF. The CDR3 DNA is TGTGCCAGCAGCTCGGGACAGGGGACACCCCTCCACTTT.

The chain links TRBV6-5 to TRBJ1-5, with D possibly being TRBD1 (6 bases). V dropped 5 bases and J dropped 0 bases, with 11 bases sitting between them. CDR3 size: 15 residues. Germline V gene sequence: CDR1 MNHEY, CDR2 SVGAGI. The CDR3 DNA follows: TGTGCCAGCAGTCGAGGACAGAATAGCAATCAGCCCCAGCATTTT. This encodes CASSRGQNSNQPQHF.

The V gene is TRBV7-3, the J gene TRBJ1-5; 11 bases agree with TRBD1. The CDR3 totals 15 residues. The V segment lost 5 bases and the J segment 6 bases; nucleotides outside the gene matches: 6. The germline V gene encodes CDR1 SGHTA and CDR2 FQGTGA. CDR3 sequence: CASSKPGQGGQPQHF. Here the CDR3 DNA reads TGTGCCAGCAGCAAACCGGGACAGGGGGGTCAGCCCCAGCATTTT.

This sequence joins TRBV5-1 and TRBJ1-2, with 7 bases fitting TRBD1. Per the germline V gene, CDR1 is SGHRS and CDR2 is YFSETQ. The CDR3 is 17 amino acids. V trimming: 0 bases; J trimming: 1 base; junction bases outside the gene matches: 9. CDR3 amino acids: CASSLGVTGTINYGYTF. In nucleotides, the CDR3 is TGCGCCAGCAGCTTGGGAGTGACAGGGACTATTAACTATGGCTACACCTTC.

This sequence joins TRBV15 and TRBJ1-2; possible D gene TRBD1, 6 bases. The germline gives CDR1 LNHNV, CDR2 YYDKDF (reference sequence). The CDR3 runs to 14 residues. V was pared by 3 bases and J by 8 bases, with 16 bases between. CDR3 bases: TGTGCCACCAGCAGGAGGAGGGACAAGGGGGGCTACACCTTC. Residues: CATSRRRDKGGYTF.

V gene TRBV7-9 combines with J gene TRBJ2-3; no clear D gene. This CDR3 spans 12 amino acids. V was clipped by 1 base and J by 6 bases, with 5 bases between them. The V gene's germline CDR1 is SEHNR and CDR2 FQNEAQ (reference sequence). Written as DNA, the CDR3 is TGTGCCAGCAGCTTAGTAAGGGATACGCAGTATTTT. Protein: CASSLVRDTQYF.

This chain uses TRBV7-8 with TRBJ2-2; 8 positions agree with TRBD2. There are 16 residues in the CDR3. With 7 bases clipped from V and 6 bases from J, the junction kept 13 bases outside the gene matches. The germline V gene encodes CDR1 SGHVS and CDR2 FQNEAQ. The DNA of the CDR3 is TGTGCCAGCAAGACCGGGACTAGGGGTTTGTCCGGGGAGCTGTTTTTT. This sequence encodes CASKTGTRGLSGELFF.

The V and J genes are TRBV4-1 and TRBJ2-3; D is uncertain. V lost 1 base and J 4 bases, leaving 12 bases between the germline ends. Germline V gives CDR1 MGHRA, CDR2 YSYEKL. This CDR3 comprises 15 residues. CDR3 amino acids: CASSQVPSSPDTQYF. DNA for the CDR3: TGCGCCAGCAGCCAAGTTCCGAGTTCCCCAGATACGCAGTATTTT.

V is TRBV7-2 and J is TRBJ1-4, with TRBD1 identical over 9 bases. J was trimmed by 5 bases and V by 4 bases; bases with no gene match: 2. Looked up from germline, CDR1 is SGHTA and CDR2 is FQGNSA. CDR3 length: 14 amino acids. The CDR3 protein is CASSSDRGNEKLFF. The CDR3 bases are TGTGCCAGCAGCTCGGACAGGGGCAATGAAAAACTGTTTTTT.

This chain links TRBV28 with TRBJ1-2, with 8 bases that match TRBD1. V trimming: 6 bases; J trimming: 1 base; junction bases outside the gene matches: 13. The CDR3 is made up of 17 amino acids. The germline V gene has CDR1 MDHEN and CDR2 SYDVKM. In nucleotides, the CDR3 is TGTGCCAGCAGCCAATTTAGGTCAGGGGGCCTTAACTATGGCTACACCTTC. Amino acid sequence: CASSQFRSGGLNYGYTF.

This clone has a single count. The chain recombines TRBV18 with TRBJ2-2; either TRBD1 or TRBD2 may fit D (6 bases each). The CDR3 loop spans 16 amino acids. The V and J ends lost 0 bases and 0 bases respectively, with 8 bases between them. CDR1 KGHSH and CDR2 LQKENI come from the germline V gene. The CDR3 loop reads CASSPPGGTNTGELFF. DNA for the CDR3: TGTGCCAGCTCACCACCAGGGGGGACGAACACCGGGGAGCTGTTTTTT.

This clone was observed a few times. Other nucleotide sequences in the sample specify the same CDR3. V and J are TRBV28 and TRBJ1-2; 7 nucleotides agree with TRBD1. This CDR3 has 13 amino acids. Unmatched junction bases numbered 5, after V lost 8 bases and J lost 2 bases. Germline V gives CDR1 MDHEN, CDR2 SYDVKM. The CDR3 here is CASREGGNYGYTF. CDR3 in DNA: TGTGCCAGCCGAGAAGGGGGCAACTATGGCTACACCTTC.

The rearrangement uses TRBV18 and TRBJ2-5; D may be TRBD1 or TRBD2 (5 bases each). CDR3 length: 13 residues. Germline values: CDR1 KGHSH, CDR2 LQKENI. V was cut by 2 bases and J by 4 bases, with 8 bases left in between. CDR3 loop: CASSPGGRETQYF. The CDR3 DNA reads as TGTGCCAGCTCACCAGGGGGTCGAGAGACCCAGTACTTC.

The chain employs TRBV5-4 and TRBJ2-7; D remains unclear. The CDR3 extends over 16 amino acids. Germline lookup yields CDR1 SGHNT and CDR2 YYREEE (reference sequence). With 4 bases removed from V and 0 bases from J, the gap between germline ends came to 17 bases. CDR3 residues: CASSPDTAQSSYEQYF. The CDR3 DNA is TGTGCCAGCAGCCCCGACACTGCCCAGAGCTCCTACGAGCAGTACTTC.

A word on this clone: One end of the junction fails to match germline, which may point to a read error. The chain links TRBV5-1 to TRBJ2-7; D call uncertain. CDR3 length: 14 residues. The germline gives CDR1 SGHRS, CDR2 YFSETQ. This chain's CDR3 is CASSLSRKLYEQYF. The CDR3, as DNA: TGTGCCAGCAGCTTATCCAGAAAGCTTTACGAGCAGTACTTC.